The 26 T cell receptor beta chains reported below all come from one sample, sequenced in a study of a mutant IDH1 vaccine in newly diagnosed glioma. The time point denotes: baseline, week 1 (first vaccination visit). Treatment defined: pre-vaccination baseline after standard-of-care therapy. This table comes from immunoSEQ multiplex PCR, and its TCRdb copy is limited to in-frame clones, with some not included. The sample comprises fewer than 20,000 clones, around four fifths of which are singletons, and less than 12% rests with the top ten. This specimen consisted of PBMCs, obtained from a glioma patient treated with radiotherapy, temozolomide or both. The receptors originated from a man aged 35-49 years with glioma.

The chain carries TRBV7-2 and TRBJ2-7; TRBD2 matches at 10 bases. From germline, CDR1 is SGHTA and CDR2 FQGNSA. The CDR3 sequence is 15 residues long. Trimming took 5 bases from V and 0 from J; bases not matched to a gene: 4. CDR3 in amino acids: CASSRLAGDSYEQYF. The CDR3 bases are TGTGCCAGCAGCCGGCTAGCGGGAGACTCCTACGAGCAGTACTTC. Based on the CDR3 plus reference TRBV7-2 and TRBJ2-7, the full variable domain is GAGVSQSPSNKVTEKGKDVELRCDPISGHTALYWYRQSLGQGLEFLIYFQGNSAPDKSGLPSDRFSAERTGGSVSTLTIQRTQQEDSAVYLCASSRLAGDSYEQYFGPGTRLTVT.

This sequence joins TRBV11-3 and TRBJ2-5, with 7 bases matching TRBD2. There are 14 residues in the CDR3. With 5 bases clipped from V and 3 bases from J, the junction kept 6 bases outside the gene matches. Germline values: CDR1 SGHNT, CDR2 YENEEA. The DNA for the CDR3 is TGTGCCAGCAGCCCCTGGGGGGGAGAAGAGACCCAGTACTTC. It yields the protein CASSPWGGEETQYF.

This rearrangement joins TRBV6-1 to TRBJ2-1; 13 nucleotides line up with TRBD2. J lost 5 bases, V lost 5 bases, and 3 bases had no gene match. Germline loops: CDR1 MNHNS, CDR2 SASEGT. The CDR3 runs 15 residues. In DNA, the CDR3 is TGTGCCAGCAGTACCGGGACTAGCGGGAACAATGAGCAGTTCTTC. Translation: CASSTGTSGNNEQFF.

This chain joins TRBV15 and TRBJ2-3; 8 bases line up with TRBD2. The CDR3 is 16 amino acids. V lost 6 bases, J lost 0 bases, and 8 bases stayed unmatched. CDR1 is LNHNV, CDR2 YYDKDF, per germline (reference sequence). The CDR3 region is CATSPGGRSSTDTQYF. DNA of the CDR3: TGTGCCACCAGTCCTGGCGGGAGGTCTAGCACAGATACGCAGTATTTT.

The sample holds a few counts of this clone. Written as DNA, the CDR3 is TGTGCCAGCAGTCTGGACTTCAGCGCCGAGAATGAGCAGTTCTTC. Its translation is CASSLDFSAENEQFF. V gene TRBV6-5 combines with J gene TRBJ2-1; a possible D gene is TRBD2 (5 bases). The V gene's germline CDR1 is MNHEY and CDR2 SVGAGI. This CDR3 is built from 15 residues. V was clipped by 5 bases and J by 7 bases, with 18 bases between them.

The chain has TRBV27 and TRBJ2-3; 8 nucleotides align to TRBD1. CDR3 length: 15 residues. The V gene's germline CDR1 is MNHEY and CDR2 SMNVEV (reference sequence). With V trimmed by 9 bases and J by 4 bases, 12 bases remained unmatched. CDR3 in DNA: TGTGCCAGTACATTCAGGGGGCGCGGGGCAGATACGCAGTATTTT. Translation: CASTFRGRGADTQYF.

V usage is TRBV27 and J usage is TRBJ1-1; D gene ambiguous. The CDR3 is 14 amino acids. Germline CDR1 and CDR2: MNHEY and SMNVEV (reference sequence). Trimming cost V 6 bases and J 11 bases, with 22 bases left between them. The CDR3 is CASRPFSVALIAFF. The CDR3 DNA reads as TGTGCCAGCAGGCCATTCTCGGTGGCTTTGATCGCTTTCTTT.

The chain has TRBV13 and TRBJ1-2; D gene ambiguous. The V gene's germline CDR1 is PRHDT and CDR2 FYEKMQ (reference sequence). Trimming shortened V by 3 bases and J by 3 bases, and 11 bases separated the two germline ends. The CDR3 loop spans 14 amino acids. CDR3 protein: CASSFRSRDYGYTF. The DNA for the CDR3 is TGTGCCAGCAGCTTCCGCAGCCGGGACTATGGCTACACCTTC.

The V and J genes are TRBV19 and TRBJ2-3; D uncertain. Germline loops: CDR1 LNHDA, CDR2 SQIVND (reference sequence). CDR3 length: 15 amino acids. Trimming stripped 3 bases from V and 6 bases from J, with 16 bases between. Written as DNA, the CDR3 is TGTGCCAGTAGTATGCCCCTGTCCGGACGGGATACGCAGTATTTT. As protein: CASSMPLSGRDTQYF.

DNA for the CDR3: TGTGCCAGCAGCAGAGCGGGGTTCTTGTATGGGACCCAGTACTTC. Translated, it gives CASSRAGFLYGTQYF. The J gene is TRBJ2-5, the V gene TRBV13; 7 nucleotides match TRBD2. CDR3 length: 15 amino acids. The germline V gene has CDR1 PRHDT and CDR2 FYEKMQ (reference sequence). With 5 bases clipped from V and 7 bases from J, the junction kept 13 bases outside the gene matches.

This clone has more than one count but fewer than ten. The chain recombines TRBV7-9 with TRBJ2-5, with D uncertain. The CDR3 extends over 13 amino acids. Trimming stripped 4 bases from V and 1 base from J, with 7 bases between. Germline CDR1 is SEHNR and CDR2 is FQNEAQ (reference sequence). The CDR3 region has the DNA TGTGCCAGCAGCTCCTGGGTCCAAGAGACCCAGTACTTC. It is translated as CASSSWVQETQYF.

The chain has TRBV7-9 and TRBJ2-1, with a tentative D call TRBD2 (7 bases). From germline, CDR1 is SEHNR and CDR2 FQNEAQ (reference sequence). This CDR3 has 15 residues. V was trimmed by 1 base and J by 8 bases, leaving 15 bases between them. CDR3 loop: CASSLEAGAWDEQFF. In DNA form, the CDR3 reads TGTGCCAGCAGCTTAGAGGCGGGGGCGTGGGATGAGCAGTTCTTC. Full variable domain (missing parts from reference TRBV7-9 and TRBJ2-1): DTGVSQNPRHKITKRGQNVTFRCDPISEHNRLYWYRQTLGQGPEFLTYFQNEAQLEKSRLLSDRFSAERPKGSFSTLEIQRTEQGDSAMYLCASSLEAGAWDEQFFGPGTRLTVL.

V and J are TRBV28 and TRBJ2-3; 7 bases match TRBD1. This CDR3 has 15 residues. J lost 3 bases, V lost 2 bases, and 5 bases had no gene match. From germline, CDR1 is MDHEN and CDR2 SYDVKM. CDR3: CASSLGDSSTDTQYF. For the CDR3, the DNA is TGTGCCAGCAGTTTAGGGGACAGTTCAACAGATACGCAGTATTTT.

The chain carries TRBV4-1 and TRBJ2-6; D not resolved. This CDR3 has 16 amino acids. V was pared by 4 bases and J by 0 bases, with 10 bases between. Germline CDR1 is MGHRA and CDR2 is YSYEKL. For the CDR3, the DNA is TGCGCCAGCAGCCCGCTGGGTGTCTCTGGGGCCAACGTCCTGACTTTC. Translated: CASSPLGVSGANVLTF.

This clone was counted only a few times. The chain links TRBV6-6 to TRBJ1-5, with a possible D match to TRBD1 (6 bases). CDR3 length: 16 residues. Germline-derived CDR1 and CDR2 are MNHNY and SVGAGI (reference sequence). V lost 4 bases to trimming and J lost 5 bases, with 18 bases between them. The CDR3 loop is CASSSRQDWGHQPQHF. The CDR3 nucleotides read TGTGCCAGCAGTTCTCGACAGGATTGGGGGCATCAGCCCCAGCATTTT.

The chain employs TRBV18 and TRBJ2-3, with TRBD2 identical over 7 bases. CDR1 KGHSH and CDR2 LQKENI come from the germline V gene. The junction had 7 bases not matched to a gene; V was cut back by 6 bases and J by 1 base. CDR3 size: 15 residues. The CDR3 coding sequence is TGTGCCAGCTCCGAGCGGGAAAGTGGCACAGATACGCAGTATTTT. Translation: CASSERESGTDTQYF.

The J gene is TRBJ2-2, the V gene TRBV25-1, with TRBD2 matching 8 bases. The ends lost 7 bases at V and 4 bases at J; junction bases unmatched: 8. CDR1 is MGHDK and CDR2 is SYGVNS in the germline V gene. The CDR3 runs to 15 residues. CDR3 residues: CASTTGLAGTGELFF. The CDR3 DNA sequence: TGTGCCAGCACCACAGGACTAGCTGGCACCGGGGAGCTGTTTTTT.

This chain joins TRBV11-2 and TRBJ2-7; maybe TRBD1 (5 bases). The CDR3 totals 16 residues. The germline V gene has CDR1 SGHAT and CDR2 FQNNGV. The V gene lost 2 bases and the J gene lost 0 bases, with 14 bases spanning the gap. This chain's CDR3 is CASSLPYRSFSYEQYF. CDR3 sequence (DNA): TGTGCCAGCAGCTTACCCTACAGGTCTTTCTCCTACGAGCAGTACTTC.

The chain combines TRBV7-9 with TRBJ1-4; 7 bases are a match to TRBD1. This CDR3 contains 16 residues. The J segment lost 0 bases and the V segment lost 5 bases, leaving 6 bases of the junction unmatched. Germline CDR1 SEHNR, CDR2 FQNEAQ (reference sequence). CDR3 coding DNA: TGTGCCAGCAGCCAACGACAGGGAGCAACTAATGAAAAACTGTTTTTT. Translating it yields CASSQRQGATNEKLFF. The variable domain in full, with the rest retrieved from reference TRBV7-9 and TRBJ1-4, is DTGVSQNPRHKITKRGQNVTFRCDPISEHNRLYWYRQTLGQGPEFLTYFQNEAQLEKSRLLSDRFSAERPKGSFSTLEIQRTEQGDSAMYLCASSQRQGATNEKLFFGSGTQLSVL.

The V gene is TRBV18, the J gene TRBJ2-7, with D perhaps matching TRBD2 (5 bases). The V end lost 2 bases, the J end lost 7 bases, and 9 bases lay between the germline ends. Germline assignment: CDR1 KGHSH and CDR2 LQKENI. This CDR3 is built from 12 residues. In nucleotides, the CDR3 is TGTGCCAGCTCACCAACCACGGGGGAGCAGTACGTC. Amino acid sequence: CASSPTTGEQYV.

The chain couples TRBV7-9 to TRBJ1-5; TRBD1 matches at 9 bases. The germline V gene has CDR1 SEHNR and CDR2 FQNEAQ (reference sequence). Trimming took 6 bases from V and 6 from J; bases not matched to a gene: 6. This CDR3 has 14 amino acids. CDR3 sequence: CASSSGQGSQPQHF. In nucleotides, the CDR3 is TGTGCCAGCAGTTCCGGACAGGGGAGTCAGCCCCAGCATTTT.

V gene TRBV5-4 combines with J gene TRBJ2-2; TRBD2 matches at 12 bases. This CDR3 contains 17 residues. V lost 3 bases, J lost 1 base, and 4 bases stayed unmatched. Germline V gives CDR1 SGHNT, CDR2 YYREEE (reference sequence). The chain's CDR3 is CASSSGLAGMNTGELFF. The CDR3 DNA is TGTGCCAGCAGCTCTGGACTAGCGGGGATGAACACCGGGGAGCTGTTTTTT.

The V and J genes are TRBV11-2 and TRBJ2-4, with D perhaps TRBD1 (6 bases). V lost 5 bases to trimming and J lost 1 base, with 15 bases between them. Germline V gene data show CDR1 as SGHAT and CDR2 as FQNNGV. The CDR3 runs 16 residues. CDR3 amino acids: CASSDSRRGAKNIQYF. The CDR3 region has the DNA TGTGCCAGCAGCGATTCCCGTAGGGGGGCCAAAAACATTCAGTACTTC.

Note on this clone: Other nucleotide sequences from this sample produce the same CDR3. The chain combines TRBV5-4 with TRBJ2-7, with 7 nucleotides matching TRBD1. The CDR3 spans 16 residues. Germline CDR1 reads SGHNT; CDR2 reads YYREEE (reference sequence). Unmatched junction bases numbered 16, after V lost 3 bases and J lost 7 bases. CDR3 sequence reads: CASSYTVQTGTEEQYF. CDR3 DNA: TGTGCCAGCAGCTACACGGTACAGACTGGGACAGAAGAGCAGTACTTC. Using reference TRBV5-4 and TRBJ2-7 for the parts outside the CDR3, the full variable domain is ETGVTQSPTHLIKTRGQQVTLRCSSQSGHNTVSWYQQALGQGPQFIFQYYREEENGRGNFPPRFSGLQFPNYSSELNVNALELDDSALYLCASSYTVQTGTEEQYFGPGTRLTVT.

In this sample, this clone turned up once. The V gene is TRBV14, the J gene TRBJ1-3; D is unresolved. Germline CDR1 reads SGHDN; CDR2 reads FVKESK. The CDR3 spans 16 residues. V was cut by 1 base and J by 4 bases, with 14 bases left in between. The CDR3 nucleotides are TGTGCCAGCAGCCAAGGAAGGCAGAGGGCCGGAAACACCATATATTTT. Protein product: CASSQGRQRAGNTIYF.

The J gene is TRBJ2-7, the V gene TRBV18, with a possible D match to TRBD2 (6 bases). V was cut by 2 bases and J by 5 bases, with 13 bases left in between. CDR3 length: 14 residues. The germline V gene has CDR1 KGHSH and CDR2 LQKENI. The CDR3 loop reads CASSPGGSPHEQYF. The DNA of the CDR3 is TGTGCCAGCTCACCAGGGGGGAGCCCCCACGAGCAGTACTTC.